The next 25 T cell receptor beta chains were all read from a single sample in a study of post-analysis software for immune sequencing data. Their specific antigens are unknown. Study-wide results and caveats: The five TRBV segments detected at higher frequency in patients than in controls included TRBV5-6, TRBV5-1 and TRBV20-1.

Each TCR beta cDNA library carried unique molecular identifiers. Via MiXCR, TCRdb re-called the PCR reads, giving one row per CDR3 protein. The sample lists approximately 570,000 distinct CDR3 sequences; roughly 47% were seen once. The material sequenced was blood. The receptors shown here come from a girl aged 5-17 years with multiple sclerosis.

This clonotype was detected a few times. The chain uses TRBV7-9 and TRBJ2-7; 8 bases map to TRBD1. CDR3 length: 13 amino acids. J lost 2 bases, V lost 5 bases, and 2 bases had no gene match. Per the germline V gene, CDR1 is SEHNR and CDR2 is FQNEAQ (reference sequence). CDR3 nucleotides: TGTGCCAGCAGCAGGGGACAGGCCTACGAGCAGTACTTC. It codes for CASSRGQAYEQYF.

The count of this clonotype is one. The chain carries TRBV12-3 or TRBV12-4 and TRBJ1-4; D is undetermined. V was shortened by 10 bases and J by 7 bases, with 10 bases between the two germline ends. The CDR3 covers 11 residues. In nucleotides, the CDR3 is TGTGCCACCGGGTGGGGTGAAAAACTGTTTTTT. This encodes CATGWGEKLFF.

V is TRBV5-1 and J is TRBJ2-4; possibly TRBD2 for D (7 bases). The closer fit of TRBJ2-7 to the DNA end suggests the J call may be wrong. From germline, CDR1 is SGHRS and CDR2 YFSETQ. There are 15 residues in the CDR3. The CDR3, as DNA: TGCGCCAGCAGCCTCCGGGGGGCAGGGGTCAACGAGCAGTACTTC. Amino acid sequence: CASSLRGAGVNEQYF.

The CDR3 reads CASRTGLAEYNEQFF. The CDR3 DNA sequence: TGTGCCAGCAGAACCGGACTAGCGGAGTACAATGAGCAGTTCTTC. This chain uses TRBV7-9 with TRBJ2-1; 10 nucleotides match TRBD2. From germline, CDR1 is SEHNR and CDR2 FQNEAQ (reference sequence). The J segment lost 4 bases and the V segment lost 6 bases, leaving 6 bases of the junction unmatched. The CDR3 extends over 15 amino acids.

The V and J genes are TRBV6-1 and TRBJ1-1; no clear D gene. Trimming left V 4 bases short and J 2 bases short, with 8 bases between. Per germline, CDR1 MNHNS and CDR2 SASEGT. The CDR3 contains 13 residues. CDR3 bases: TGTGCCAGCAGTGGACGGATAAACACTGAAGCTTTCTTT. Residues: CASSGRINTEAFF.

V gene TRBV10-3 combines with J gene TRBJ1-1; 7 bases are a match to TRBD1. This CDR3 is 16 amino acids long. J was trimmed by 1 base and V by 0 bases; bases with no gene match: 5. CDR1 ENHRY and CDR2 SYGVKD come from the germline V gene. CDR3 sequence reads: CAISESTGTANTEAFF. DNA for the CDR3: TGTGCCATCAGTGAGTCTACCGGGACAGCGAACACTGAAGCTTTCTTT.

This clonotype showed up just a few times. The CDR3 region is CASSLEVLGSSYNEQFF. CDR3 coding DNA: TGTGCCAGCAGCTTAGAAGTCTTAGGGAGCTCCTACAATGAGCAGTTCTTC. The chain links TRBV7-8 to TRBJ2-1; a weak D match, TRBD2 (5 bases). CDR3 size: 17 residues. V was pared by 1 base and J by 0 bases, with 13 bases between. Germline CDR1 reads SGHVS; CDR2 reads FQNEAQ.

In its sample, this clonotype was seen a few times. Here the CDR3 reads CAISEGDRNTDTQYF. The CDR3 DNA sequence: TGTGCCATCAGTGAGGGGGACAGAAACACAGATACGCAGTATTTT. This chain joins TRBV10-3 and TRBJ2-3, with 7 nucleotides matching TRBD1. Looked up from germline, CDR1 is ENHRY and CDR2 is SYGVKD. The CDR3 is made up of 15 amino acids. V lost 2 bases, J lost 2 bases, and 4 bases stayed unmatched.

The gene calls are TRBV4-1 and TRBJ2-5, with D maybe TRBD2 (6 bases). V was clipped by 1 base and J by 10 bases, with 19 bases between them. In germline, CDR1 is MGHRA, CDR2 YSYEKL. CDR3 length: 15 amino acids. As DNA, the CDR3 is TGCGCCAGCAGCCAAGGGGGGACTTCGGGGAAGGACCAGTACTTC. This gives the protein CASSQGGTSGKDQYF.

The chain employs TRBV6-2 or TRBV6-3 and TRBJ2-7; TRBD1 is a possible D gene (6 bases). This CDR3 contains 14 residues. Germline CDR1 MNHEY, CDR2 SVGEGT. The germline V and J ends were trimmed by 6 bases and 2 bases, with 14 bases remaining between them. The CDR3 DNA follows: TGTGCCAGCAGGCCCCAGGGGACCACCTACGAGCAGTACTTC. Protein: CASRPQGTTYEQYF.

For this clonotype: Germline is not matched at one junction end, which may reflect a read error. This chain uses TRBV12-3 or TRBV12-4 with TRBJ2-3; 10 bases map to TRBD2. The CDR3 has 16 amino acids. DNA of the CDR3: TGTGCCAGCAGTTTAAGCGCTAGCGGGGGCACAGATGCGCAGTATTTT. The encoded protein is CASSLSASGGTDAQYF.

The chain recombines TRBV7-9 with TRBJ2-7; 8 bases line up with TRBD1. V lost 5 bases to trimming and J lost 3 bases; unmatched junction nucleotides: 12. Germline lookup yields CDR1 SEHNR and CDR2 FQNEAQ (reference sequence). The CDR3 runs 16 residues. The DNA for the CDR3 is TGTGCCAGCAGCCTGGGACAGGTCCTTGGCTTCTACGAGCAGTACTTC. Its protein is CASSLGQVLGFYEQYF.

The chain uses TRBV13 and TRBJ2-7, with 8 bases identical to TRBD1. Per the germline V gene, CDR1 is PRHDT and CDR2 is FYEKMQ (reference sequence). This CDR3 comprises 15 residues. V trimming: 1 base; J trimming: 3 bases; junction bases outside the gene matches: 5. For the CDR3, the DNA is TGTGCCAGCAGCTTAGTAGGACAGGGATACTACGAGCAGTACTTC. Amino acid sequence: CASSLVGQGYYEQYF.

This clonotype was counted a few times. As DNA, the CDR3 is TGCAGTGGACAGGGGACTAGCGGTTCCTACGAGCAGTACTTC. It yields the protein CSGQGTSGSYEQYF. The genes are TRBV20-1 and TRBJ2-7; 11 positions match TRBD2. This CDR3 has 14 amino acids. From germline, CDR1 is DFQATT and CDR2 SNEGSKA (reference sequence). The V gene end was trimmed by 7 bases and the J gene end by 1 base; junction bases not matched to a gene: 6.

This clonotype was detected a few times. This chain uses TRBV12-3 or TRBV12-4 with TRBJ2-2; D unresolved. Trimming shortened V by 2 bases and J by 3 bases, and 13 bases separated the two germline ends. This CDR3 has 16 residues. The CDR3 sequence: CASSLSSLPYTGELFF. For the CDR3, the DNA is TGTGCCAGCAGTTTATCATCTCTTCCCTACACCGGGGAGCTGTTTTTT.

This clonotype has just a few counts. V is TRBV4-1 and J is TRBJ1-1, with TRBD1 identical over 8 bases. V was pared by 0 bases and J by 5 bases, with 14 bases of the junction left unmatched. CDR1 MGHRA and CDR2 YSYEKL come from the germline V gene. The CDR3 sequence is 18 residues long. CDR3 amino acids: CASSQDPDQGARGTEAFF. Written as DNA, the CDR3 is TGCGCCAGCAGCCAAGATCCTGACCAGGGGGCCCGGGGAACTGAAGCTTTCTTT.

V is TRBV7-6 and J is TRBJ2-5; no firm D call. The V end was cut by 1 base, the J end by 3 bases, with 18 bases between. In germline, CDR1 is SGHVS, CDR2 FNYEAQ. The CDR3 is 17 residues long. This CDR3 is CASSLDSGKRAKETQYF. Here the CDR3 DNA reads TGTGCCAGCAGCTTAGATAGTGGAAAAAGGGCAAAAGAGACCCAGTACTTC.

The V gene is TRBV5-1, the J gene TRBJ2-1, with TRBD1 identical over 7 bases. This CDR3 has 15 residues. The V segment lost 0 bases and the J segment 4 bases; nucleotides outside the gene matches: 4. The germline V gene encodes CDR1 SGHRS and CDR2 YFSETQ. The CDR3 DNA follows: TGCGCCAGCAGCTTGGGGACAGGACGGTACAATGAGCAGTTCTTC. Translating it yields CASSLGTGRYNEQFF.

This chain connects TRBV15 to TRBJ2-1; D is ambiguous. Trimming shortened V by 1 base and J by 7 bases, and 17 bases separated the two germline ends. Germline V lookup: CDR1 LNHNV, CDR2 YYDKDF (reference sequence). The CDR3 has 16 residues. In nucleotides, the CDR3 is TGTGCCACCAGCAGAGTTAACAGTAATAAGTGGAATGAGCAGTTCTTC. Protein product: CATSRVNSNKWNEQFF.

The chain couples TRBV2 to TRBJ2-7; 11 nucleotides match TRBD2. The assigned J gene may be wrong: the sequence end matches TRBJ2-5 better. Germline CDR1 reads SNHLY; CDR2 reads FYNNEI. The CDR3 has 15 amino acids. The CDR3 spells CASSEPSGRKQTQYF. The CDR3 DNA reads as TGTGCCAGCAGTGAACCTAGCGGGAGGAAACAGACCCAGTACTTC.

The chain uses TRBV7-2 and TRBJ1-6; TRBD1 agrees at 8 bases. This CDR3 comprises 16 residues. V shed 1 base, J shed 7 bases, and the junction held 6 bases outside the gene matches. Germline loops: CDR1 SGHTA, CDR2 FQGNSA. The DNA of the CDR3 is TGTGCCAGCAGCTTAGTGACAGGGGAAGGCAATTCACCCCTCCACTTT. Its translation is CASSLVTGEGNSPLHF.

This sequence joins TRBV11-2 and TRBJ2-3; 7 bases align to TRBD1. This CDR3 comprises 13 residues. CDR1 is SGHAT and CDR2 is FQNNGV in the germline V gene. Trimming removed 5 bases from V and 5 bases from J; junction bases left unmatched: 4. The CDR3 DNA reads as TGTGCCAGCAGCCCAAGGGACAGAGATACGCAGTATTTT. Protein product: CASSPRDRDTQYF.

This clonotype was counted only a few times. The V and J genes are TRBV12-3 or TRBV12-4 and TRBJ2-4; 7 bases fit TRBD1. V was clipped by 6 bases and J by 6 bases; unmatched bases: 2. The CDR3 totals 12 residues. CDR3 in amino acids: CASRAGGNIQYF. In DNA form, the CDR3 reads TGTGCCAGCAGAGCAGGGGGAAACATTCAGTACTTC.

This sequence joins TRBV5-1 and TRBJ1-1; D is unresolved. V was trimmed by 4 bases and J by 1 base, leaving 17 bases between them. Germline V CDR1 and CDR2: SGHRS, YFSETQ. The CDR3 sequence is 16 residues long. The CDR3 loop reads CASSPTSPTTNTEAFF. CDR3 DNA: TGCGCCAGCAGCCCTACCTCCCCTACTACGAACACTGAAGCTTTCTTT.

The sample holds a few counts of this clonotype. The CDR3, as DNA: TGCGCCAGCAAAAGGTCAGGGCCCTCCTACGAGCAGTACTTC. Protein: CASKRSGPSYEQYF. The gene calls are TRBV5-1 and TRBJ2-7; a weak D match, TRBD1 (5 bases). CDR1 and CDR2 (germline): SGHRS, YFSETQ. V shed 6 bases and J shed 0 bases, with 13 bases lying between them. The CDR3 is made up of 14 amino acids.